This T cell receptor (beta chain) was recorded in a study of early T cells in non-severe SARS-CoV-2 infection (dated by TCRdb to about 2021). Concerning the study at large: TCR sequencing used bulk RNA from unsorted whole blood, so alpha and beta chains could not be paired. Results and caveats for the whole study, not just this receptor: VDJdb matching was skewed toward anti-spike CD8 responses and likely underestimated virus-specific expansions by missing private and CD4 specificities.

Turning to this clonotype: The antigen it binds to is not known. One base away there is no much larger clone; base qualities are not given.

Libraries were constructed by 5' RACE. Sequencer: NextSeq 500. In the TCR library protocol, unique molecular identifiers were attached to individual cDNA molecules to correct for PCR bias and sequencing error. Sequencing covered both TCR alpha and beta chains, and within each sample the abundances of alpha and beta sequences were tightly co-correlated. The study's own analysis went as follows. Decombinator V4 was used to annotate the V gene, J gene and CDR3 of the TCR sequences. TCRs were defined as expanded if a significant change between any two time points was detected under a Poisson model with p below 0.0001. TCR abundances were normalised to the total number of TCRs sequenced per sample and expressed as counts per million. MAIT TCRs were defined by TRAV1-2 paired with TRAJ12, TRAJ20 or TRAJ33, and iNKT TCRs by TRAV10 paired with TRAJ18. VDJdb, accessed on 1 November 2021, was searched for TCRs annotated for CMV, EBV and SARS-CoV-2, and TCRs annotated for more than one antigen were excluded. TCRdb's own reprocessing of the public reads used fastp at Q25 and MiXCR and kept productive beta chains. Every distinct CDR3 protein forms one entry, paired with its most common genes and DNA. These V and J calls are TCRdb output, not the study's own analysis. This sample gives fewer than 75,000 distinct CDR3 sequences in total; around 20% of them show up just once. The ten largest clones represent 15% to 20% of the sample.

The germline V gene yields SGHVS for CDR1 and FNYEAQ for CDR2. V and J lose 1 base and 7 bases, and a span of 7 bases separates them. Including cysteine and phenylalanine, the CDR3 has 13 amino acids. Left in the record is the CDR3 DNA by itself, 39 bases read in frame from the first base. This was a case-control study nested in a cohort of healthcare workers in London, UK, who had nasopharyngeal swab PCR tests and blood samples taken every week. Healthcare workers were recruited between 23 and 31 March 2020, during the week of the UK lockdown, and were followed weekly for up to roughly 15 weeks. The origin of this receptor is an adult who was a healthcare worker with PCR-confirmed SARS-CoV-2 infection or an uninfected control (not recorded which). The rearrangement combines TRBV7-6 with TRBJ2-2; no D gene is confidently identified. This sample comprised whole blood, obtained at baseline. The DNA reads TGTGCCAGCAGCTTAGAGCCCAACGGGGAGCTGTTTTTT. This yields the protein CASSLEPNGELFF. Joined to the reference TRBV7-6 and TRBJ2-2 proteins, this CDR3 gives the full variable domain: GAGVSQSPRYKVTKRGQDVALRCDPISGHVSLYWYRQALGQGPEFLTYFNYEAQQDKSGLPNDRFSAERPEGSISTLTIQRTEQRDSAMYRCASSLEPNGELFFGEGSRLTVL.